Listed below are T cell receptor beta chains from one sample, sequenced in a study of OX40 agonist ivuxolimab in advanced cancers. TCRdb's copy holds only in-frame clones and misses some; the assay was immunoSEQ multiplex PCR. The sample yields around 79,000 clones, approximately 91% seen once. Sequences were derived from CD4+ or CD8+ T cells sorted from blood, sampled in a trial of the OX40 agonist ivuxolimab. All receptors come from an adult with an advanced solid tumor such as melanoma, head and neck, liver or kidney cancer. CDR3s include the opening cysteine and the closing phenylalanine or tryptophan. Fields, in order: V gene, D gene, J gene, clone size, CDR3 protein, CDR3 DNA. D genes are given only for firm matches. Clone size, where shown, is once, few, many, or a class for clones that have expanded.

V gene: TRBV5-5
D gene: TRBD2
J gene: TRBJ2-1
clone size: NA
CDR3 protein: CASSWGLPNEQFF
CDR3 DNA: TGTGCCAGCAGCTGGGGACTACCTAATGAGCAGTTCTTC

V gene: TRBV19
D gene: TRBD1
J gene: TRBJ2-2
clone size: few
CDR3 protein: CASSSGQGRGTGELFF
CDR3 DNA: TGTGCCAGTAGTTCCGGACAGGGACGGGGCACCGGGGAGCTGTTTTTT

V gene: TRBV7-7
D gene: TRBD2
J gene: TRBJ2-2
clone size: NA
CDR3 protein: CASSSSGTSGGAGELFF
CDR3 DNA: TGTGCTAGCAGCTCGTCCGGGACTAGCGGGGGGGCCGGGGAGCTGTTTTTT

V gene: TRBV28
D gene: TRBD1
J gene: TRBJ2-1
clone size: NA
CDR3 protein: CASTPGQGSYNEQFF
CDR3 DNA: TGTGCCAGCACCCCGGGACAGGGTTCCTACAATGAGCAGTTCTTC

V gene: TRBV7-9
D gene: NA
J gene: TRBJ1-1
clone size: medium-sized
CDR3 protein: CASSKDYGDTEAFF
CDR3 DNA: TGTGCCAGCAGCAAGGACTACGGGGACACTGAAGCTTTCTTT

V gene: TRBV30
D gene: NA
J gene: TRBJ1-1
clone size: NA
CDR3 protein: CAWSAPTDDLNTEAFF
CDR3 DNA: TGTGCCTGGAGTGCCCCGACTGATGACCTTAACACTGAAGCTTTCTTT

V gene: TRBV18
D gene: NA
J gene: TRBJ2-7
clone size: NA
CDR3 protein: CASSPRHGTYEQYF
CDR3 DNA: TGTGCCAGCTCACCACGTCACGGAACCTACGAGCAGTACTTC

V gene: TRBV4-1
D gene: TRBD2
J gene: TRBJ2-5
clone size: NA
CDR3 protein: CASSQDLGTSAYQETQYF
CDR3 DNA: TGCGCCAGCAGCCAAGACCTTGGGACTAGCGCTTACCAAGAGACCCAGTACTTC

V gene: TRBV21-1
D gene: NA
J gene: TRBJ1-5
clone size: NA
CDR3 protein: CASSDRNGQISNQPQHF
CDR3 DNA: TGTGCCAGCAGCGATCGTAATGGACAGATAAGCAATCAGCCCCAGCATTTT

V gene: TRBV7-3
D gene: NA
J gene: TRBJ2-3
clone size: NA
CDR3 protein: CASSRGGLDTQYF
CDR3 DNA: TGTGCCAGCAGCAGGGGGGGCCTTGATACGCAGTATTTT

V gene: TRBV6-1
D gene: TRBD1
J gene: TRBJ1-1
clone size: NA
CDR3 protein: CASRQGANTEAFF
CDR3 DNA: TGTGCCAGCCGACAGGGGGCGAACACTGAAGCTTTCTTT

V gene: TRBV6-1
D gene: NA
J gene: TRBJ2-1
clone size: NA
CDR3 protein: CASSAGQGNEQFF
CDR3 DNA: TGTGCCAGCTCCGCTGGGCAGGGCAATGAGCAGTTCTTC

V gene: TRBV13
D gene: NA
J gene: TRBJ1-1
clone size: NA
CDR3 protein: CASSSRSGYNTEAFF
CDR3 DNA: TGTGCCAGCAGCTCCAGATCCGGGTATAACACTGAAGCTTTCTTT

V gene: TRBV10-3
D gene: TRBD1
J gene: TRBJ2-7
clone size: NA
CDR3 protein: CAIKEQGSAYEQYF
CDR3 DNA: TGTGCCATCAAGGAACAGGGGTCTGCCTACGAGCAGTACTTC

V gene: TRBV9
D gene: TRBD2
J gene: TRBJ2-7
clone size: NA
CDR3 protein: CASSGTSGFYEQYF
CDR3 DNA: TGTGCCAGCAGCGGGACTAGCGGTTTCTACGAGCAGTACTTC

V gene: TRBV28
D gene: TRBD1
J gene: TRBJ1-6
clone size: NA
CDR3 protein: CASRTDRGMSSYNSPLHF
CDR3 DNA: TGTGCCAGCAGGACCGACAGGGGGATGAGCTCCTATAATTCACCCCTCCACTTT

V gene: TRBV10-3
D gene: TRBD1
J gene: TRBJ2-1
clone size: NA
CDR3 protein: CAISPGQGTNNEQFF
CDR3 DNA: TGTGCCATCAGCCCGGGACAGGGGACCAACAATGAGCAGTTCTTC

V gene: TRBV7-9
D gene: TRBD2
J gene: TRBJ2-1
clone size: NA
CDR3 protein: CASSRGGTYNEQFF
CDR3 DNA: TGTGCCAGCAGCCGCGGGGGTACCTACAATGAGCAGTTCTTC

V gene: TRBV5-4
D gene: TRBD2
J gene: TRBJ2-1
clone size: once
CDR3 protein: CASSRTGTSGSHEQFF
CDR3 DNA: TGTGCCAGCAGCCGAACCGGGACTAGCGGGAGCCATGAGCAGTTCTTC

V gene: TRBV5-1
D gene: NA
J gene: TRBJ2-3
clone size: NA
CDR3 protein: CASSLGTTSTDTQYF
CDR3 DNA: TGCGCCAGCAGCTTGGGTACTACTAGCACAGATACGCAGTATTTT

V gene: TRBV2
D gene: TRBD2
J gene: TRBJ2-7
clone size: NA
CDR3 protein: CASRETSGRRYEQYF
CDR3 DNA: TGTGCCAGCAGGGAGACTAGCGGGAGACGATACGAGCAGTACTTC

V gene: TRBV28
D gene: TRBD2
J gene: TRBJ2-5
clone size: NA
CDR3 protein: CASSPPASGSWETQYF
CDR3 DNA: TGTGCCAGCAGTCCCCCGGCTAGCGGGAGCTGGGAGACCCAGTACTTC

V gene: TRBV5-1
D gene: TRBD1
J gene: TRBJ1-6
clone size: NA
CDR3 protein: CASRSPDRTDSPLHF
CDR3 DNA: TGCGCCAGCAGAAGCCCGGACAGGACGGATTCACCCCTCCACTTT

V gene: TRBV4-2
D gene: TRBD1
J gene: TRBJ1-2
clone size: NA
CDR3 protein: CASSQDRDRLYGYTF
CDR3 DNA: TGTGCCAGCAGCCAAGATCGGGACAGGCTCTATGGCTACACCTTC

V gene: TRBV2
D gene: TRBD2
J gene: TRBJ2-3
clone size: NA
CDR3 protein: CASSRLAGGDTQYF
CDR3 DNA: TGTGCCAGCTCCCGGCTAGCGGGAGGGGATACGCAGTATTTT

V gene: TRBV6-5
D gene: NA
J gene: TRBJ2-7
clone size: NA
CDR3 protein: CASTPSDAYEQYF
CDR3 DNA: TGTGCCAGCACACCTAGCGACGCCTACGAGCAGTACTTC

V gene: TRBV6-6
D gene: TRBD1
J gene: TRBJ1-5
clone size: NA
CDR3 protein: CASSYVGTVNQPQHF
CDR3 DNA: TGTGCCAGCAGTTACGTGGGGACAGTCAATCAGCCCCAGCATTTT

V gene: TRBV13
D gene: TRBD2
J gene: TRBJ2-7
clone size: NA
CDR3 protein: CASSILAGVGTYEQYF
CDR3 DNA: TGTGCCAGCAGCATTTTAGCGGGAGTAGGGACCTACGAGCAGTACTTC

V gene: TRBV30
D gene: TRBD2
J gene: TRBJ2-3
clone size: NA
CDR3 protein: CAWSPLSGGGTDTQYF
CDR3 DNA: TGTGCCTGGAGTCCCCTAAGCGGGGGCGGCACAGATACGCAGTATTTT